Below, 30 T cell receptor beta chains from the same sample are listed, as sequenced in a study of Ad26.COV2.S vaccination and SARS-CoV-2 variants. Using immunoSEQ multiplex PCR, the repertoire was profiled, and TCRdb retains in-frame clones only, with some absent. The sample gives roughly 390,000 clones, about nine tenths of which show up once; approximately 3.7% is in the top ten. Treatment indicated: around 19 received Ad26.COV2.S at low or high dose, single or two shots; about five received placebo; per-sample allocation not given. The samples were gathered on day 63 after the first injection of vaccine or placebo. Here the sequenced sample was peripheral blood, taken in a trial of Ad26.COV2.S vaccine versus placebo. The receptor set was obtained from a person aged 18-60 years who received the Ad26.COV2.S COVID-19 vaccine or a placebo.

This CDR3 reads CASTDPGQSKNIQYF. Written as DNA, the CDR3 is TGTGCCAGCACCGACCCGGGACAGAGTAAAAACATTCAGTACTTC. The chain recombines TRBV7-9 with TRBJ2-4; 7 bases line up with TRBD1. The CDR3 contains 15 residues. Trimming took 7 bases from V and 4 from J; bases not matched to a gene: 10. Germline loops: CDR1 SEHNR, CDR2 FQNEAQ (reference sequence).

The chain has TRBV11-2 and TRBJ2-7, with no clear D. The CDR3 is 13 residues long. Germline V CDR1 and CDR2: SGHAT, FQNNGV. Deletions cut 3 bases from V and 3 bases from J, with 9 bases between. CDR3 in DNA: TGTGCCAGCAGCTTTTCAATCAGCTACGAGCAGTACTTC. Translated: CASSFSISYEQYF. Supplemented by reference TRBV11-2 and TRBJ2-7, the full variable domain reads EAGVAQSPRYKIIEKRQSVAFWCNPISGHATLYWYQQILGQGPKLLIQFQNNGVVDDSQLPKDRFSAERLKGVDSTLKIQPAKLEDSAVYLCASSFSISYEQYFGPGTRLTVT.

V and J are TRBV11-3 and TRBJ2-7; TRBD1 might be the D (6 bases). Germline V gene sequence: CDR1 SGHNT, CDR2 YENEEA. The V and J ends lost 1 base and 4 bases respectively, with 8 bases between them. This CDR3 contains 13 residues. In DNA form, the CDR3 reads TGTGCCAGCAGCTTAGGGACAGCATACGAGCAGTACTTC. Protein sequence: CASSLGTAYEQYF.

CDR3 amino acids: CASNLALSSYNEQFF. The CDR3 DNA reads TGTGCCAGTAATCTAGCCCTGAGCTCCTACAATGAGCAGTTCTTC. This chain links TRBV19 with TRBJ2-1; possibly TRBD2 for D (5 bases). V shed 7 bases and J shed 0 bases, with 13 bases lying between them. CDR1 is LNHDA and CDR2 is SQIVND in the germline V gene (reference sequence). CDR3 length equals 15 residues.

This sequence joins TRBV12-3 or TRBV12-4 and TRBJ2-7; D gene uncertain. CDR3 length: 12 amino acids. V lost 4 bases and J lost 5, with 9 bases in between. CDR3 nucleotides: TGTGCCAGCAGTTGGGTACGCGACGAGCAGTACTTC. Translated: CASSWVRDEQYF.

The J gene is TRBJ2-7, the V gene TRBV2, with 8 bases matching TRBD1. Germline CDR1 reads SNHLY; CDR2 reads FYNNEI. V trimming: 2 bases; J trimming: 2 bases; junction bases outside the gene matches: 5. This CDR3 spans 15 amino acids. In DNA, the CDR3 is TGTGCCAGCAGTGAAACGACAGGGGTCACCTACGAGCAGTACTTC. Its protein product is CASSETTGVTYEQYF.

V and J are TRBV15 and TRBJ2-6; D unclear. Germline CDR1 reads LNHNV; CDR2 reads YYDKDF (reference sequence). Trimming cost V 0 bases and J 2 bases, with 8 bases left between them. The CDR3 consists of 16 residues. The CDR3 sequence: CATSRDRVAGANVLTF. The CDR3 DNA follows: TGTGCCACCAGCAGAGACCGGGTGGCTGGGGCCAACGTCCTGACTTTC.

J is TRBJ2-5 and V is TRBV11-2; tentatively, D is TRBD1 or TRBD2 (5 bases each). Germline loops: CDR1 SGHAT, CDR2 FQNNGV. V was cut by 8 bases and J by 9 bases, with 16 bases left in between. The CDR3 is 12 amino acids. CDR3 residues: CASGRDGQAQYF. DNA for the CDR3: TGTGCCAGCGGCCGGGACGGGCAGGCCCAGTACTTC.

V is TRBV19 and J is TRBJ1-1; D not certain. V was trimmed by 2 bases and J by 0 bases, leaving 10 bases between them. The CDR3 runs to 15 residues. The germline V gene encodes CDR1 LNHDA and CDR2 SQIVND (reference sequence). The DNA of the CDR3 is TGTGCCAGTAGTATATGGGGTACCCTGAACACTGAAGCTTTCTTT. This sequence encodes CASSIWGTLNTEAFF. Full variable domain (outside the CDR3, taken from reference TRBV19 and TRBJ1-1): DGGITQSPKYLFRKEGQNVTLSCEQNLNHDAMYWYRQDPGQGLRLIYYSQIVNDFQKGDIAEGYSVSREKKESFPLTVTSAQKNPTAFYLCASSIWGTLNTEAFFGQGTRLTVV.

This clone was observed a handful of times. The genes are TRBV6-5 and TRBJ1-2; D gene unclear. In germline, CDR1 is MNHEY, CDR2 SVGAGI. V was shortened by 0 bases and J by 3 bases, with 14 bases between the two germline ends. The CDR3 extends over 16 amino acids. CDR3 amino acids: CASSYSSGRLDYGYTF. The CDR3 bases are TGTGCCAGCAGTTACTCGTCTGGCAGATTAGACTATGGCTACACCTTC.

The chain combines TRBV5-6 with TRBJ2-1; 13 positions match TRBD2. CDR1 and CDR2 from the germline V gene are SGHDT and YYEEEE. V lost 4 bases, J lost 5 bases, and 3 bases stayed unmatched. The CDR3 has 15 amino acids. The CDR3 loop reads CASSRGTSGDNEQFF. Here the CDR3 DNA reads TGTGCCAGCAGCCGCGGGACTAGCGGGGACAATGAGCAGTTCTTC.

This chain joins TRBV5-5 and TRBJ1-5; a possible D gene is TRBD1 (6 bases). Germline assignment: CDR1 SGHKS and CDR2 YYEKEE (reference sequence). The CDR3 is 14 residues long. V was pared by 4 bases and J by 1 base, with 9 bases between. CDR3 residues: CASSVGQSNQPQHF. In DNA form, the CDR3 reads TGTGCCAGCAGCGTCGGACAGAGCAATCAGCCCCAGCATTTT.

The chain is built from TRBV3-1 (or the pseudogene TRBV3-2) and TRBJ2-3; TRBD1 aligns across 7 bases. This CDR3 is 17 amino acids long. Germline-derived CDR1 and CDR2 are LGHDT and YNNKEL (reference sequence). After removal of 1 base from V and 7 bases from J, the junction contained 14 bases not matched to a gene. The CDR3 sequence: CASSQGSGRETGHTQYF. As DNA, the CDR3 is TGTGCCAGCAGCCAAGGCTCGGGACGCGAGACAGGGCATACGCAGTATTTT.

The V and J genes are TRBV19 and TRBJ2-2; D perhaps matches TRBD1 (6 bases). This CDR3 is 15 amino acids long. The V gene lost 5 bases and the J gene lost 2 bases, with 12 bases spanning the gap. CDR1 is LNHDA, CDR2 SQIVND, per germline (reference sequence). Here the CDR3 DNA reads TGTGCCAGTAGTCCGCGGACAGTCAACACCGGGGAGCTGTTTTTT. It encodes CASSPRTVNTGELFF.

This chain links TRBV12-3 or TRBV12-4 with TRBJ1-2; 8 bases line up with TRBD1. The CDR3 has 13 residues. V gave up 5 bases and J gave up 7 bases; unmatched junction bases: 6. Written as DNA, the CDR3 is TGTGCCAGCAGTGTGGACAGGGCCGGTGGCTACACCTTC. Its protein product is CASSVDRAGGYTF.

The chain joins TRBV19 to TRBJ1-5, with a weak D call TRBD1 (5 bases). Per germline, CDR1 LNHDA and CDR2 SQIVND (reference sequence). This CDR3 spans 16 amino acids. Between the trimmed V and J ends, which lost 0 bases and 7 bases, there was a span of 16 bases. The chain's CDR3 is CASSIDPGGVWQPQHF. The CDR3 region has the DNA TGTGCCAGTAGTATAGACCCTGGAGGGGTTTGGCAGCCCCAGCATTTT.

The chain carries TRBV6-5 and TRBJ1-2; the match to TRBD1 covers 7 bases. The CDR3 spans 13 residues. Germline assignment: CDR1 MNHEY and CDR2 SVGAGI. Trimming at V came to 5 bases and at J to 4 bases, leaving 4 bases not matched to a gene. CDR3 protein: CASSRDSLYGYTF. The CDR3 coding sequence is TGTGCCAGCAGTCGGGACAGCCTCTATGGCTACACCTTC.

The rearrangement joins TRBV19 to TRBJ1-1; 7 bases are a match to TRBD1. This CDR3 region has 14 residues. V trimming: 5 bases; J trimming: 2 bases; junction bases outside the gene matches: 5. Germline CDR1 is LNHDA and CDR2 is SQIVND (reference sequence). Here the CDR3 DNA reads TGTGCCAGTAGTTTGGGACAGTATAACACTGAAGCTTTCTTT. This encodes CASSLGQYNTEAFF.

The genes are TRBV7-9 and TRBJ1-1; no reliable D call. The V gene lost 1 base and the J gene lost 3 bases, with 9 bases spanning the gap. Germline CDR1 reads SEHNR; CDR2 reads FQNEAQ (reference sequence). This CDR3 contains 14 residues. The CDR3 region is CASSLVPADTEAFF. CDR3 nucleotides: TGTGCCAGCAGCTTAGTCCCTGCCGACACTGAAGCTTTCTTT.

The rearrangement uses TRBV4-1 and TRBJ2-5; D may be TRBD1 (6 bases). In germline, CDR1 is MGHRA, CDR2 YSYEKL. The CDR3 is 14 residues long. V was pared by 1 base and J by 4 bases, with 10 bases between. The CDR3 DNA follows: TGCGCCAGCAGCCAAGGAGTCAGGGGAGAGACCCAGTACTTC. Translated, it gives CASSQGVRGETQYF.

The CDR3 DNA reads TGTGCCAGCAGCTCGGACAGAGATGGCTACACCTTC. As protein: CASSSDRDGYTF. V usage is TRBV2 and J usage is TRBJ1-2; D might be TRBD1 (6 bases). Trimming left V 6 bases short and J 6 bases short, with 11 bases between. This CDR3 has 12 amino acids. Germline assignment: CDR1 SNHLY and CDR2 FYNNEI. The full variable domain, in which reference TRBV2 and TRBJ1-2 provide the parts outside the CDR3, is EPEVTQTPSHQVTQMGQEVILRCVPISNHLYFYWYRQILGQKVEFLVSFYNNEISEKSEIFDDQFSVERPDGSNFTLKIRSTKLEDSAMYFCASSSDRDGYTFGSGTRLTVV.

V and J are TRBV7-8 and TRBJ2-3; no reliable D call. This CDR3 is 15 amino acids long. The germline V gene has CDR1 SGHVS and CDR2 FQNEAQ. V was shortened by 2 bases and J by 4 bases, with 13 bases between the two germline ends. CDR3 loop: CASSLRRYPADTQYF. The CDR3 nucleotides read TGTGCCAGCAGCTTACGGCGCTATCCCGCAGATACGCAGTATTTT.

The table lists this clone with a few counts. In DNA form, the CDR3 reads TGCGCCAGCAGCCAAGTGTCCGGGGGACGGTACGAGCAGTACTTC. Amino acid sequence: CASSQVSGGRYEQYF. The rearrangement uses TRBV4-3 and TRBJ2-7, with D perhaps TRBD2 (6 bases). Germline CDR1 is LGHNA and CDR2 is YSLEER. The CDR3 covers 15 residues. V gave up 1 base and J gave up 4 bases, with 14 bases separating them.

V and J are TRBV5-6 and TRBJ2-7; D might be TRBD1 or TRBD2, each matching 5 bases. CDR3 length equals 15 residues. Trimming cost V 4 bases and J 3 bases, with 17 bases left between them. Looked up from germline, CDR1 is SGHDT and CDR2 is YYEEEE. CDR3 nucleotide sequence: TGTGCCAGCAGCGACCCGGGACGCTCTGTCTACGAGCAGTACTTC. Translation: CASSDPGRSVYEQYF.

The chain recombines TRBV24-1 with TRBJ2-7; 11 bases align to TRBD1. The CDR3 covers 15 residues. V lost 2 bases to trimming and J lost 3 bases; unmatched junction nucleotides: 2. Germline lookup yields CDR1 KGHDR and CDR2 SFDVKD. CDR3 DNA: TGTGCCACCAGTGATTCCGGGACAGGGGGCTACGAGCAGTACTTC. It is translated as CATSDSGTGGYEQYF.

This clone is a singleton in its sample. The V call is TRBV5-1, the J call TRBJ2-1, with unresolved D. Per the germline V gene, CDR1 is SGHRS and CDR2 is YFSETQ. Trimming left V 0 bases short and J 8 bases short, with 6 bases between. The CDR3 spans 12 residues. CDR3 protein: CASSLAWDEQFF. In DNA form, the CDR3 reads TGCGCCAGCAGCTTGGCGTGGGATGAGCAGTTCTTC.

The J gene is TRBJ1-2, the V gene TRBV19; D is uncertain. This CDR3 has 13 amino acids. Germline assignment: CDR1 LNHDA and CDR2 SQIVND (reference sequence). Between the trimmed V and J ends, which lost 3 bases and 2 bases, there was a span of 7 bases. The chain's CDR3 is CASSISLNYGYTF. In DNA, the CDR3 is TGTGCCAGTAGTATTTCTCTGAACTATGGCTACACCTTC.

This chain connects TRBV6-4 to TRBJ1-2; D call uncertain. Germline loops: CDR1 MRHNA, CDR2 SNTAGT. The CDR3 spans 17 residues. V lost 2 bases and J lost 6, with 22 bases in between. The CDR3 loop reads CASSDHFSNSFVNGYTF. In DNA form, the CDR3 reads TGTGCCAGCAGTGACCATTTCTCTAACTCCTTCGTAAATGGCTACACCTTC.

The chain links TRBV6-5 to TRBJ1-1, with a tentative D call TRBD1 (5 bases). The CDR3 spans 12 residues. The ends were cut back, 6 bases at V and 5 bases at J, with 10 bases in the middle. The germline V gene has CDR1 MNHEY and CDR2 SVGAGI. The CDR3 DNA is TGTGCCAGCAGAACAGGTATAACTGAAGCTTTCTTT. It codes for CASRTGITEAFF.

The chain carries TRBV3-1 (or the pseudogene TRBV3-2) and TRBJ2-7; the D gene is possibly TRBD1 (6 bases). V was trimmed by 4 bases and J by 1 base, leaving 14 bases between them. The CDR3 runs to 15 residues. Looked up from germline, CDR1 is LGHDT and CDR2 is YNNKEL (reference sequence). This CDR3 is CASSRDVDRSYEQYF. As DNA, the CDR3 is TGTGCCAGCAGCCGCGACGTTGACAGGTCCTACGAGCAGTACTTC.